Below, one T cell receptor beta chain is given with its context. Its antigen is unidentified. What was amplified from RNA transcripts were TCR beta CDR3 regions. Researchers ran a first-round RT-PCR on the TCR CDR3 using the HTBI primer set. Each CDR3 protein is one row after TCRdb ran MiXCR on the multiplex PCR reads. The sample holds roughly 300,000 distinct CDR3 sequences, about 20% seen once. The data were obtained in a study of T cells in Graves' hyperthyroidism and ophthalmopathy. General study points: In simple terms, a model built on 13 V-J features told ophthalmopathy apart from stable hyperthyroidism. The blood repertoire included most of the expanded thyroid clonotypes above 0.001.

The sample taken for sequencing was blood. The clonotype was recovered from a woman in her forties or fifties with Graves' hyperthyroidism.

The CDR3 DNA is TGCAGTGCAACGGCTGGGACTCTATATGGCTACACCTTC. Its translation: CSATAGTLYGYTF. J is TRBJ1-2 and V is TRBV20-1, with a possible D match to TRBD1 (5 bases). Looked up from germline, CDR1 is DFQATT and CDR2 is SNEGSKA (reference sequence). The V gene lost 6 bases and the J gene lost 5 bases, with 16 bases spanning the gap. This CDR3 spans 13 amino acids.